This T cell receptor beta chain was recorded in a study of T cells in Graves' hyperthyroidism and ophthalmopathy. This clonotype was observed many times. CDR1 and CDR2 (germline): MNHNS, SASEGT. Trimming took off 5 bases at V and 8 bases at J, with 19 bases between the two ends. The CDR3 runs 15 residues. Amplified TCR beta CDR3 regions derived from RNA transcripts. HTBI primers were employed in a first-round RT-PCR of the TCR CDR3. TCRdb reprocessed the multiplex PCR reads with MiXCR, giving one entry per CDR3 protein. The sample carries roughly 290,000 distinct CDR3 sequences, approximately 15% recorded once. A patient was excluded if there was uncontrolled infection, other autoimmune disease, pregnancy or lactation.

Material for sequencing was blood. V usage is TRBV6-1 and J usage is TRBJ2-1, with D maybe TRBD2 (7 bases). The TCR was taken from a woman aged 60-70 years with Graves' ophthalmopathy. The DNA for the CDR3 is TGTGCCAGCAGTTACGATGGGGGGGCGCGGGATGAGCAGTTCTTC. Protein product: CASSYDGGARDEQFF.